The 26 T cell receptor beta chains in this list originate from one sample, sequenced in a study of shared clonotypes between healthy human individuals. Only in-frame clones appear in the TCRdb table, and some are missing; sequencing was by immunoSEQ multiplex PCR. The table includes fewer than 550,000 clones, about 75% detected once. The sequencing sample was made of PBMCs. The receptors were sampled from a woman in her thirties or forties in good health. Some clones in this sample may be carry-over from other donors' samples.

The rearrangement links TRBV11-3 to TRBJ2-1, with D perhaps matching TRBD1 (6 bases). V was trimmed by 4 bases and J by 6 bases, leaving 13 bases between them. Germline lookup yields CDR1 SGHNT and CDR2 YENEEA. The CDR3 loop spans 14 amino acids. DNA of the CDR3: TGTGCCAGCAGCTATGAACAGGGTCCCAATGAGCAGTTCTTC. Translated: CASSYEQGPNEQFF. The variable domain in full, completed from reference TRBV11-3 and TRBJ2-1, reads EAGVVQSPRYKIIEKKQPVAFWCNPISGHNTLYWYLQNLGQGPELLIRYENEEAVDDSQLPKDRFSAERLKGVDSTLKIQPAELGDSAVYLCASSYEQGPNEQFFGPGTRLTVL.

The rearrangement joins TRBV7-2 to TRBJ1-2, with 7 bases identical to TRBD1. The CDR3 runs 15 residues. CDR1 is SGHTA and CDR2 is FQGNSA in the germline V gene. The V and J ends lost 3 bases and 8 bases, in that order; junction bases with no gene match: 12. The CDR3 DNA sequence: TGTGCCAGCAGCTTCCTAGGCAGGGGGGCCGGGGGCTACACCTTC. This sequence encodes CASSFLGRGAGGYTF.

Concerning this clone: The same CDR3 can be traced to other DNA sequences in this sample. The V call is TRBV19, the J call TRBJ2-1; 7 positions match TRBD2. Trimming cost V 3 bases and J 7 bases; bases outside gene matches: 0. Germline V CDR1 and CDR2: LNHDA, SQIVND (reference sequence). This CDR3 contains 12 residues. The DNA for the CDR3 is TGTGCCAGTAGTATGGGAGGGAATGAGCAGTTCTTC. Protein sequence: CASSMGGNEQFF.

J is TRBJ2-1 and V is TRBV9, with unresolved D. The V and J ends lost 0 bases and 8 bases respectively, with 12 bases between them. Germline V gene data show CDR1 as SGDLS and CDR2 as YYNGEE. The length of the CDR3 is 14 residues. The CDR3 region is CASSVGIASDEQFF. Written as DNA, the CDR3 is TGTGCCAGCAGCGTAGGGATAGCAAGCGATGAGCAGTTCTTC.

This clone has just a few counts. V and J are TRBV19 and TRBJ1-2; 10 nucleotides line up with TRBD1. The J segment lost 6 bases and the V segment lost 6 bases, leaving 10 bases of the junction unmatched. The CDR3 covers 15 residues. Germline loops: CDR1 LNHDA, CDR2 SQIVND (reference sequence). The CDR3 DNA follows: TGTGCCAGTAGCATTACATCCGGGACAGGGGATGGCTACACCTTC. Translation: CASSITSGTGDGYTF.

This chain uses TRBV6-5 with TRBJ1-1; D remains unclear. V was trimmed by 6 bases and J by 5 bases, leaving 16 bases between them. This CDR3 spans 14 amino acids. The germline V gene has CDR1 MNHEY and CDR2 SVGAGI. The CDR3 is CASSPRALGTEAFF. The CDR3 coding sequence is TGTGCCAGCAGCCCACGGGCCCTGGGGACTGAAGCTTTCTTT.

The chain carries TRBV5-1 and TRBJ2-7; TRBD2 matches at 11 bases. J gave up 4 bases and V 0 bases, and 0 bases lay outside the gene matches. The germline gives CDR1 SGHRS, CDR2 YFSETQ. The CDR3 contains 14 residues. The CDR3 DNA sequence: TGCGCCAGCAGCTTGGTAGCGGGAGGGTACGAGCAGTACTTC. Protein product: CASSLVAGGYEQYF.

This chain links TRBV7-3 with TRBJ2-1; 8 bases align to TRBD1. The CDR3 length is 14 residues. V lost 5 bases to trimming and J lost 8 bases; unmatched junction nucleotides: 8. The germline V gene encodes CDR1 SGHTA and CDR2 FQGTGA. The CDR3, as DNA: TGTGCCAGCAGCAGAAGACAGGGGATAGATGAGCAGTTCTTC. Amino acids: CASSRRQGIDEQFF.

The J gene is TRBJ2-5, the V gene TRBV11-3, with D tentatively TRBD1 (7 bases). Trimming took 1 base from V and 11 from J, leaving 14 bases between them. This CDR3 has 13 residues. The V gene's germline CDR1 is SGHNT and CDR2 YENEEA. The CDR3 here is CASSLVPGGQQYF. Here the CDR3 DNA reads TGTGCCAGCAGCTTAGTCCCAGGGGGGCAGCAGTACTTC.

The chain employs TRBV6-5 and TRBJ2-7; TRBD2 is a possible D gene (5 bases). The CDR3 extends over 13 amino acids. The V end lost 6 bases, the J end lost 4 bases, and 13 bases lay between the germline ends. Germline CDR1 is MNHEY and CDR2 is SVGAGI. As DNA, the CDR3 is TGTGCCAGCAGGCCCAGCGGTTCATACGAGCAGTACTTC. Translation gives CASRPSGSYEQYF.

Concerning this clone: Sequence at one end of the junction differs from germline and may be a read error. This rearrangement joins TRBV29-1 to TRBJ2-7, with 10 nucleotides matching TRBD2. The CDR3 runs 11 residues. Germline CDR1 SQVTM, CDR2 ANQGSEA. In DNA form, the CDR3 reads TGCAGCGTTGAAGTACTAGCGGGACTGGTCTTC. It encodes CSVEVLAGLVF.

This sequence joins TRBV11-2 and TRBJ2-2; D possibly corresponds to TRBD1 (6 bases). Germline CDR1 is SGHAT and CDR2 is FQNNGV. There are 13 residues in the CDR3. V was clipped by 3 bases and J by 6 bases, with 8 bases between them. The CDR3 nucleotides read TGTGCCAGCAGCTTTGGGGGCGCCGGGGAGCTGTTTTTT. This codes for CASSFGGAGELFF.

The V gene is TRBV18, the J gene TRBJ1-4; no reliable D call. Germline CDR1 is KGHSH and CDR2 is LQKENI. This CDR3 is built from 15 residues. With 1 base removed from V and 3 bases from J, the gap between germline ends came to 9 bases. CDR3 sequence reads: CASSPREGANEKLFF. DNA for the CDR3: TGTGCCAGCTCACCACGGGAGGGAGCTAATGAAAAACTGTTTTTT.

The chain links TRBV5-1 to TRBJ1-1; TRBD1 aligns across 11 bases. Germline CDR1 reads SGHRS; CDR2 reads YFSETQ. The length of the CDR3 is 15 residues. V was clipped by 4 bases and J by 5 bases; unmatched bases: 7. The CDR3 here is CASSGPGQGGTEAFF. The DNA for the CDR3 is TGCGCCAGCAGCGGGCCGGGACAGGGGGGAACTGAAGCTTTCTTT.

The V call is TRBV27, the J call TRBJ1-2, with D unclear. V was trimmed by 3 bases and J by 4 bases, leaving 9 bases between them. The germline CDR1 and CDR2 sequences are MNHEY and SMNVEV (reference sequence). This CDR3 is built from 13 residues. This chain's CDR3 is CASSFHDTYGYTF. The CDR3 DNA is TGTGCCAGCAGTTTCCACGACACCTATGGCTACACCTTC.

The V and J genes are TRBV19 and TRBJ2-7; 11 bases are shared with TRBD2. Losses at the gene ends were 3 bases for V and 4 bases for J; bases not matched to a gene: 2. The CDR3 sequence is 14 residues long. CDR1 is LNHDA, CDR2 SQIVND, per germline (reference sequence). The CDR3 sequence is CASSISGRVYEQYF. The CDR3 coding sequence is TGTGCCAGTAGTATTAGCGGGAGGGTTTACGAGCAGTACTTC.

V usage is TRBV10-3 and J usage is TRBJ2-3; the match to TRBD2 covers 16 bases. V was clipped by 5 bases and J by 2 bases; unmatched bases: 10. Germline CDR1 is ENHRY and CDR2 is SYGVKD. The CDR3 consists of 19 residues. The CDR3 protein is CAISTLGTSGRAHTDTQYF. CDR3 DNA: TGTGCCATCAGTACGCTCGGGACTAGCGGGAGGGCCCACACAGATACGCAGTATTTT.

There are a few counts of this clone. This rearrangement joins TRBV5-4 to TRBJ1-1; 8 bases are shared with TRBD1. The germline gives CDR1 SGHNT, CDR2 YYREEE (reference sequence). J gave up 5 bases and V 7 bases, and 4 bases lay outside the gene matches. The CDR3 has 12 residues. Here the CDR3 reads CASQGALTEAFF. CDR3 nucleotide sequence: TGTGCCAGCCAGGGGGCCTTAACTGAAGCTTTCTTT.

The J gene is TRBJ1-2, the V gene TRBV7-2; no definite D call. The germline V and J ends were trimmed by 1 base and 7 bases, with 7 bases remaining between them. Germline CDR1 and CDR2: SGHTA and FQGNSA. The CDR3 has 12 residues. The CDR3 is CASSLVGTGYTF. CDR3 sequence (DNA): TGTGCCAGCAGCTTAGTGGGAACTGGCTACACCTTC.

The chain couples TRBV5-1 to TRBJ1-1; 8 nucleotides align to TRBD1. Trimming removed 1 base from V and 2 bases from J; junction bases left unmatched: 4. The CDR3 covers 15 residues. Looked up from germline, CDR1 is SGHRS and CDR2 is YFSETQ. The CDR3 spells CASSLLQGVNTEAFF. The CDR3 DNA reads TGCGCCAGCAGCTTGCTACAGGGGGTTAACACTGAAGCTTTCTTT.

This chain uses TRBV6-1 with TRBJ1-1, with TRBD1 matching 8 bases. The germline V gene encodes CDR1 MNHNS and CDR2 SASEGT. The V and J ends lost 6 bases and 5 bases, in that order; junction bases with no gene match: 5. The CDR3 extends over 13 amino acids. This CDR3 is CASRGQVRTEAFF. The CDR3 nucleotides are TGTGCCAGCAGGGGACAGGTAAGGACTGAAGCTTTCTTT.

The chain's CDR3 is CASSFNPEETQYF. DNA of the CDR3: TGTGCCAGCAGTTTTAACCCGGAGGAGACCCAGTACTTC. V is TRBV27 and J is TRBJ2-5; D gene uncertain. The V and J ends lost 3 bases and 5 bases respectively, with 10 bases between them. Germline lookup yields CDR1 MNHEY and CDR2 SMNVEV (reference sequence). This CDR3 is 13 amino acids long.

The CDR3 reads CASSRDGSPIYEQYF. Written as DNA, the CDR3 is TGTGCCAGCAGCCGTGACGGCAGCCCAATCTACGAGCAGTACTTC. This chain connects TRBV13 to TRBJ2-7; D gene uncertain. V lost 5 bases to trimming and J lost 3 bases, with 17 bases between them. CDR1 is PRHDT and CDR2 is FYEKMQ in the germline V gene (reference sequence). This CDR3 contains 15 residues.

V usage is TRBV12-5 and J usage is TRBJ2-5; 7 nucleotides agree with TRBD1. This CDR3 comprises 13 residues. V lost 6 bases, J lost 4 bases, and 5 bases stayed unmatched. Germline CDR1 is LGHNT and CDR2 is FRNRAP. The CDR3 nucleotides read TGTGCTAGTGGCACTAACAGGGGAGAGACCCAGTACTTC. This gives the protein CASGTNRGETQYF.

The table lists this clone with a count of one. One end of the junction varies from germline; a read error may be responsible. The CDR3 region is CAWSAGLSHYHEQFF. CDR3 coding DNA: TGTGCCTGGAGTGCGGGACTATCCCACTACCATGAGCAGTTCTTC. The chain joins TRBV30 to TRBJ2-1, with TRBD2 identical over 7 bases. CDR3 length equals 15 residues. Germline V CDR1 and CDR2: GTSNPN, SVGIG (reference sequence). The complete variable domain, with remaining parts taken from reference TRBV30 and TRBJ2-1, reads SQTIHQWPATLVQPVGSPLSLECTVEGTSNPNLYWYRQAAGRGLQLLFYSVGIGQISSEVPQNLSASRPQDRQFILSSKKLLLSDSGFYLCAWSAGLSHYHEQFFGPGTRLTVL.

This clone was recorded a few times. The DNA for the CDR3 is TGTGCCAGCTCGACGGAGATGAACACTGAAGCTTTCTTT. Its protein product is CASSTEMNTEAFF. The rearrangement uses TRBV18 and TRBJ1-1; D is unclear. Trimming pared 6 bases from V and 0 bases from J, leaving 8 bases between. CDR3 length equals 13 residues. Germline V gives CDR1 KGHSH, CDR2 LQKENI.